This T cell receptor beta chain was retrieved from a study of blood T cell repertoires in COVID-19. In the source study's methods: Reference gene primer amplification gave estimated nucleated cell counts. Profiling relied on immunoSEQ multiplex PCR, and the TCRdb table lists in-frame clones only, not all of them. For V, J and clone size, that table is used; D and trimming come from the DNA. The sample has about 200,000 clones, 80% to 95% seen once. The germline V gene encodes CDR1 MNHEY and CDR2 SMNVEV (reference sequence). The CDR3 runs to 16 residues. Trimming at V came to 4 bases and at J to 0 bases, leaving 5 bases not matched to a gene. It was during active infection that Seattle patients were enrolled and then longitudinally followed.

Sequencing was carried out using peripheral blood. This chain connects TRBV27 to TRBJ1-3, with 8 nucleotides matching TRBD1. This receptor was taken from a man in his 60s with COVID-19, enrolled during active disease. This CDR3 reads CASSSITGGSGNTIYF. The CDR3 bases are TGTGCCAGCAGTTCCATTACAGGGGGCTCTGGAAACACCATATATTTT.